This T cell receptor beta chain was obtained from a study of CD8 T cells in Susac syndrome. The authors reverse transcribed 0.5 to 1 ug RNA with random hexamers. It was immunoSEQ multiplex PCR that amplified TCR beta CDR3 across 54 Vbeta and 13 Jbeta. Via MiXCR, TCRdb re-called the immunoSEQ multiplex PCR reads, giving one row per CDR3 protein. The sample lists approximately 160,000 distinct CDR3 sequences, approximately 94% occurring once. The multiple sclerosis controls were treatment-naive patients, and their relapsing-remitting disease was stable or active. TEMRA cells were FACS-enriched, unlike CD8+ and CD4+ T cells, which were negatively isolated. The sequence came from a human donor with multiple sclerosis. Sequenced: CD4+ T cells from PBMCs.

The CDR3 bases are TGTGCCATCAGTGAAAGGGACAGCGGAGAGACCCAGTACTTC. Its translation is CAISERDSGETQYF. The rearrangement links TRBV10-3 to TRBJ2-5, with 7 nucleotides matching TRBD1. The length of the CDR3 is 14 residues. Germline V gene sequence: CDR1 ENHRY, CDR2 SYGVKD. The ends lost 3 bases at V and 4 bases at J; junction bases unmatched: 5.